This T cell receptor beta chain is from a study of cytomegalovirus exposure and HLA in healthy donors. Germline V gene lookup returns CDR1 SGDLS and CDR2 YYNGEE. The V and J ends lost 0 bases and 5 bases respectively, with 14 bases between them. CDR3 length: 16 residues. The study ran its PCR with 60 Vbeta and 13 Jbeta primers. Source study methods: Counted up in a later analysis, unique TCR beta chains came to some 72 million, with around 12 million shared. Clones were read by immunoSEQ multiplex PCR, and TCRdb kept only the in-frame ones, dropping some. From that table come the V and J calls and clone size; the DNA was used to work out D and trimming. The sample records 200,000 to 250,000 clones, more than 60% being singletons.

The sample was PBMCs. The receptor comes from a woman aged 25 to 45 in good health and CMV-seronegative. V usage is TRBV9 and J usage is TRBJ2-2; D may be TRBD2 (7 bases). CDR3 coding DNA: TGTGCCAGCAGCGTAGCCCCGGGGGGCAGTACCGGGGAGCTGTTTTTT. This codes for CASSVAPGGSTGELFF.